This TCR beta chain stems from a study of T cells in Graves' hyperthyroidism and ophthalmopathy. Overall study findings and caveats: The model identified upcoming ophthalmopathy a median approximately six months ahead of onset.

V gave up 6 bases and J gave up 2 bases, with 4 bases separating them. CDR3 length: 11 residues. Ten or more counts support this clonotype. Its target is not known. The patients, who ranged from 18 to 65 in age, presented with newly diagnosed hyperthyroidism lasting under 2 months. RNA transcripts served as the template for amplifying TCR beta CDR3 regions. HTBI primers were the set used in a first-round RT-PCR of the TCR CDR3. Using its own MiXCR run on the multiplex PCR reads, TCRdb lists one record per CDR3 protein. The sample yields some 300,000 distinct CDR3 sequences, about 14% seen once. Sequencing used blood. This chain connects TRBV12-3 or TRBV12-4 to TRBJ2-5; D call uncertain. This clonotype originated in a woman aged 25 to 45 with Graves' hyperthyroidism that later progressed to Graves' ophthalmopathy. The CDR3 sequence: CASRQQETQYF. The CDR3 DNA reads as TGTGCCAGCAGGCAACAAGAGACCCAGTACTTC.